The 20 T cell receptor beta chains below come from one sample, sequenced in a study of blood T cell repertoires in COVID-19 (dated by TCRdb to the early 2020s). The library relied on the immunoSEQ multiplex PCR assay. This is the immuneACCESS table as TCRdb keeps it, with only in-frame sequences that have V and J called. A part of the clones is gone; compared with another copy, unresolved V genes explain less than half, and the rest is unexplained. This sample has 250,000 to 350,000 clones in its table, and approximately 90% of those were observed once. The top ten constitute around an eighth of the sample. The specimen was peripheral blood. Receptor source: a woman in her fifties or sixties with acute or convalescent COVID-19.

CDR3: CASSRGLNSPLHF. The DNA for the CDR3 is TGCGCCAGCAGCCGTGGACTGAATTCACCCCTCCACTTT. This sequence joins TRBV5-1 and TRBJ1-6; D is unresolved. CDR1 is SGHRS, CDR2 YFSETQ, per germline. The CDR3 loop spans 13 amino acids. V dropped 4 bases and J dropped 7 bases, with 9 bases sitting between them.

Only a few counts were recorded for this clone. The J gene is TRBJ2-7, the V gene TRBV7-8; 9 bases match TRBD2. After removal of 5 bases from V and 3 bases from J, the junction contained 17 bases not matched to a gene. CDR1 is SGHVS, CDR2 FQNEAQ, per germline. The CDR3 is made up of 18 amino acids. The CDR3 coding sequence is TGTGCCAGCAGCCGTGGGAGACCCATAGCGGGAGATTACTACGAGCAGTACTTC. This sequence encodes CASSRGRPIAGDYYEQYF.

The rearrangement links TRBV7-9 to TRBJ1-2, with 7 bases fitting TRBD1. This CDR3 is 14 amino acids long. Trimming cost V 0 bases and J 2 bases; bases outside gene matches: 0. Per germline, CDR1 SEHNR and CDR2 FQNEAQ (reference sequence). The CDR3 protein is CASSLATGNYGYTF. CDR3 coding DNA: TGTGCCAGCAGCTTAGCGACAGGGAACTATGGCTACACCTTC.

The rearrangement uses TRBV7-2 and TRBJ2-7; D remains ambiguous. The germline V and J ends were trimmed by 4 bases and 0 bases, with 7 bases remaining between them. The CDR3 length is 13 residues. The V gene's germline CDR1 is SGHTA and CDR2 FQGNSA. CDR3 nucleotide sequence: TGTGCCAGCAGCTCTCCTTTCTCCTACGAGCAGTACTTC. Translation gives CASSSPFSYEQYF.

This clone is a singleton in its sample. This rearrangement joins TRBV28 to TRBJ1-3; 8 bases are a match to TRBD1. Germline CDR1 MDHEN, CDR2 SYDVKM. J gave up 2 bases and V 2 bases, and 11 bases lay outside the gene matches. The length of the CDR3 is 18 residues. The CDR3, as DNA: TGTGCCAGCAGTTTAAGGGATTTAACAGGGGGAGCTGGAAACACCATATATTTT. This encodes CASSLRDLTGGAGNTIYF.

The genes are TRBV18 and TRBJ1-1, with D possibly being TRBD1 (6 bases). The CDR3 has 17 amino acids. Trimming removed 3 bases from V and 2 bases from J, with 19 bases in between. Germline lookup yields CDR1 KGHSH and CDR2 LQKENI. In nucleotides, the CDR3 is TGTGCCAGCTCACCCAATTCAGGGGTCTGGGGTAACACTGAAGCTTTCTTT. This translates into CASSPNSGVWGNTEAFF. Filled out from reference TRBV18 and TRBJ1-1, the complete variable domain reads NAGVMQNPRHLVRRRGQEARLRCSPMKGHSHVYWYRQLPEEGLKFMVYLQKENIIDESGMPKERFSAEFPKEGPSILRIQQVVRGDSAAYFCASSPNSGVWGNTEAFFGQGTRLTVV.

CDR3 in amino acids: CTSSQRRRDSHNEQFF. CDR3 in DNA: TGCACCAGCAGCCAAAGGCGGAGGGATTCCCACAATGAGCAGTTCTTC. The V and J genes are TRBV1 and TRBJ2-1; TRBD2 is the table's D call and was not checked against the DNA. TRBV1 is annotated as a pseudogene. This CDR3 contains 16 residues.

CDR3 loop: CASSYYRTGRTQPQHF. In DNA, the CDR3 is TGTGCCAGCAGCTACTATCGGACAGGCCGGACGCAGCCCCAGCATTTT. This chain uses TRBV7-2 with TRBJ1-5; the match to TRBD1 covers 7 bases. Germline-derived CDR1 and CDR2 are SGHTA and FQGNSA. The length of the CDR3 is 16 residues. V trimming: 4 bases; J trimming: 7 bases; junction bases outside the gene matches: 13.

The chain has TRBV19 and TRBJ2-7, with TRBD1 matching over 8 bases. CDR1 and CDR2 (germline): LNHDA, SQIVND (reference sequence). V gave up 2 bases and J gave up 2 bases; unmatched junction bases: 5. The CDR3 has 15 amino acids. CDR3 DNA sequence: TGTGCCAGTAGTATATCCGACAGGGGCCCCTACGAGCAGTACTTC. Amino acids: CASSISDRGPYEQYF. The full variable domain, with the rest looked up from reference TRBV19 and TRBJ2-7, is DGGITQSPKYLFRKEGQNVTLSCEQNLNHDAMYWYRQDPGQGLRLIYYSQIVNDFQKGDIAEGYSVSREKKESFPLTVTSAQKNPTAFYLCASSISDRGPYEQYFGPGTRLTVT.

V is TRBV5-8 and J is TRBJ2-7; 8 nucleotides agree with TRBD1. Germline-derived CDR1 and CDR2 are SGHTS and YDEGEE. The CDR3 has 13 residues. The J segment lost 4 bases and the V segment lost 3 bases, leaving 3 bases of the junction unmatched. This CDR3 is CASSWGQAYEQYF. CDR3 in DNA: TGTGCCAGCAGCTGGGGACAGGCTTACGAGCAGTACTTC.

This chain links TRBV5-4 with TRBJ1-6, with TRBD1 identical over 11 bases. J gave up 7 bases and V 4 bases, and 4 bases lay outside the gene matches. This CDR3 is built from 15 residues. In germline, CDR1 is SGHNT, CDR2 YYREEE (reference sequence). The CDR3 DNA follows: TGTGCCAGCAGCCCGGGGACAGGGGGGAATTCACCCCTCCACTTT. Translating it yields CASSPGTGGNSPLHF.

This clone was picked up one time. Other DNA sequences of this sample code for an identical CDR3. The V call is TRBV19, the J call TRBJ1-1; TRBD1 matches 7 bases. Germline CDR1 is LNHDA and CDR2 is SQIVND (reference sequence). V lost 6 bases to trimming and J lost 2 bases; unmatched junction nucleotides: 6. This CDR3 region has 14 residues. The CDR3 is CASRTGTVNTEAFF. As DNA, the CDR3 is TGTGCCAGTAGGACCGGGACAGTAAACACTGAAGCTTTCTTT. Full variable domain (outside the CDR3, taken from reference TRBV19 and TRBJ1-1): DGGITQSPKYLFRKEGQNVTLSCEQNLNHDAMYWYRQDPGQGLRLIYYSQIVNDFQKGDIAEGYSVSREKKESFPLTVTSAQKNPTAFYLCASRTGTVNTEAFFGQGTRLTVV.

In its sample, this clone was seen a few times. This rearrangement joins TRBV7-2 to TRBJ1-6; no definite D call. The ends were cut back, 0 bases at V and 5 bases at J, with 11 bases in the middle. The CDR3 runs 16 residues. Germline CDR1 SGHTA, CDR2 FQGNSA. The CDR3 bases are TGTGCCAGCAGCTTAGCAGGGAGCGGCCATAATTCACCCCTCCACTTT. Amino acid sequence: CASSLAGSGHNSPLHF.

This sequence joins TRBV18 and TRBJ1-1, with 12 bases matching TRBD1. Per the germline V gene, CDR1 is KGHSH and CDR2 is LQKENI. The CDR3 is made up of 14 amino acids. The V gene end was trimmed by 2 bases and the J gene end by 11 bases; junction bases not matched to a gene: 6. The CDR3 region is CASSPEGQGAGAFF. The CDR3, as DNA: TGTGCCAGCTCACCAGAGGGACAGGGGGCCGGGGCTTTCTTT. The whole variable domain, remainder taken from reference TRBV18 and TRBJ1-1, is NAGVMQNPRHLVRRRGQEARLRCSPMKGHSHVYWYRQLPEEGLKFMVYLQKENIIDESGMPKERFSAEFPKEGPSILRIQQVVRGDSAAYFCASSPEGQGAGAFFGQGTRLTVV.

V and J are TRBV12-5 and TRBJ2-7, with TRBD1 as a possible D gene (5 bases). Trimming took off 0 bases at V and 3 bases at J, with 24 bases between the two ends. Per the germline V gene, CDR1 is LGHNT and CDR2 is FRNRAP. The CDR3 consists of 19 residues. The CDR3 here is CASGLVHPAPGNYSYEQYF. The CDR3 bases are TGTGCTAGTGGTTTGGTACATCCGGCCCCAGGGAACTACAGCTACGAGCAGTACTTC. The complete variable domain, with remaining parts taken from reference TRBV12-5 and TRBJ2-7, reads DARVTQTPRHKVTEMGQEVTMRCQPILGHNTVFWYRQTMMQGLELLAYFRNRAPLDDSGMPKDRFSAEMPDATLATLKIQPSEPRDSAVYFCASGLVHPAPGNYSYEQYFGPGTRLTVT.

This chain connects TRBV27 to TRBJ2-3; 11 bases agree with TRBD2. The length of the CDR3 is 15 residues. Germline CDR1 reads MNHEY; CDR2 reads SMNVEV (reference sequence). V lost 6 bases, J lost 8 bases, and 10 bases stayed unmatched. As DNA, the CDR3 is TGTGCCAGCAGAAATAGCGGGAGGGCCCGGGTTACGCAGTATTTT. Amino acids: CASRNSGRARVTQYF.

V gene TRBV4-3 combines with J gene TRBJ2-3, with 7 bases lining up with TRBD2. The CDR3 has 15 residues. Germline-derived CDR1 and CDR2 are LGHNA and YSLEER. J lost 4 bases, V lost 1 base, and 5 bases had no gene match. Here the CDR3 reads CASSQGEGMADTQYF. CDR3 in DNA: TGCGCCAGCAGCCAAGGGGAGGGGATGGCAGATACGCAGTATTTT.

V is TRBV11-2 and J is TRBJ1-1; D is ambiguous. V was shortened by 5 bases and J by 4 bases, with 11 bases between the two germline ends. Germline V lookup: CDR1 SGHAT, CDR2 FQNNGV. The CDR3 is 13 residues long. The DNA of the CDR3 is TGTGCCAGCAGCCCCCCGGGTAGCACTGAAGCTTTCTTT. Translation: CASSPPGSTEAFF. Complete variable domain (other parts from reference TRBV11-2 and TRBJ1-1): EAGVAQSPRYKIIEKRQSVAFWCNPISGHATLYWYQQILGQGPKLLIQFQNNGVVDDSQLPKDRFSAERLKGVDSTLKIQPAKLEDSAVYLCASSPPGSTEAFFGQGTRLTVV.

The V call is TRBV10-3, the J call TRBJ2-7; possibly TRBD1 for D (6 bases). The CDR3 has 13 amino acids. Trimming left V 11 bases short and J 5 bases short, with 19 bases between. Germline lookup yields CDR1 ENHRY and CDR2 SYGVKD. The CDR3 here is CASRDTGTDEQYF. CDR3 coding DNA: TGTGCCTCCCGGGACACCGGAACGGACGAGCAGTACTTC.

The gene calls are TRBV6-2 or TRBV6-3 and TRBJ2-1, with 8 bases matching TRBD1. From germline, CDR1 is MNHEY and CDR2 SVGEGT. This CDR3 contains 15 residues. V lost 4 bases to trimming and J lost 1 base; unmatched junction nucleotides: 3. CDR3 coding DNA: TGTGCCAGCAGTTCAGGGGGCGGTTCCTACAATGAGCAGTTCTTC. This codes for CASSSGGGSYNEQFF.